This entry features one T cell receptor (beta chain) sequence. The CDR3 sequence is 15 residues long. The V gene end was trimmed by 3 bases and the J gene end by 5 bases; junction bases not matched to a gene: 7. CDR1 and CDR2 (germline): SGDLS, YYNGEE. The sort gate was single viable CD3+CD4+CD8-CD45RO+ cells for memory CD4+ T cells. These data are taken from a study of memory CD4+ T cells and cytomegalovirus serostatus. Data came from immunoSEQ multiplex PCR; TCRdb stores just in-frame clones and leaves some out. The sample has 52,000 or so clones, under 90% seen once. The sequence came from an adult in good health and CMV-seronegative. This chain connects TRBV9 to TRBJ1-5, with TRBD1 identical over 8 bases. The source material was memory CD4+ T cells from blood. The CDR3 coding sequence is TGTGCCAGCAGCGCTGGACAGGGACGTGATCAGCCCCAGCATTTT. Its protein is CASSAGQGRDQPQHF.